This T cell receptor (beta chain) was sequenced in a study of T cells in Graves' hyperthyroidism and ophthalmopathy. Study context: Peripheral blood sampling occurred at initial diagnosis, before any treatment.

Authors of the study amplified TCR beta CDR3 regions from RNA transcripts. In the first-round RT-PCR of the TCR CDR3, the HTBI primer set was used. Each CDR3 protein gets one entry after TCRdb re-called the multiplex PCR reads with MiXCR. The table records around 420,000 distinct CDR3 sequences, roughly 13% of them present only once. CDR1 and CDR2 from the germline V gene are SGHNT and YYREEE (reference sequence). The CDR3 spans 14 residues. V was pared by 4 bases and J by 4 bases, with 7 bases of the junction left unmatched. This clonotype was counted ten times or more. Sequencing was performed on blood. This chain joins TRBV5-4 and TRBJ1-2; 7 nucleotides line up with TRBD1. The receptor's source is a woman aged 18-29 years with Graves' hyperthyroidism. CDR3 nucleotides: TGTGCCAGCAGCACCGGGACAGCGACCTATGGCTACACCTTC. Residues: CASSTGTATYGYTF. Using reference TRBV5-4 and TRBJ1-2 for the parts outside the CDR3, the full variable domain is ETGVTQSPTHLIKTRGQQVTLRCSSQSGHNTVSWYQQALGQGPQFIFQYYREEENGRGNFPPRFSGLQFPNYSSELNVNALELDDSALYLCASSTGTATYGYTFGSGTRLTVV.